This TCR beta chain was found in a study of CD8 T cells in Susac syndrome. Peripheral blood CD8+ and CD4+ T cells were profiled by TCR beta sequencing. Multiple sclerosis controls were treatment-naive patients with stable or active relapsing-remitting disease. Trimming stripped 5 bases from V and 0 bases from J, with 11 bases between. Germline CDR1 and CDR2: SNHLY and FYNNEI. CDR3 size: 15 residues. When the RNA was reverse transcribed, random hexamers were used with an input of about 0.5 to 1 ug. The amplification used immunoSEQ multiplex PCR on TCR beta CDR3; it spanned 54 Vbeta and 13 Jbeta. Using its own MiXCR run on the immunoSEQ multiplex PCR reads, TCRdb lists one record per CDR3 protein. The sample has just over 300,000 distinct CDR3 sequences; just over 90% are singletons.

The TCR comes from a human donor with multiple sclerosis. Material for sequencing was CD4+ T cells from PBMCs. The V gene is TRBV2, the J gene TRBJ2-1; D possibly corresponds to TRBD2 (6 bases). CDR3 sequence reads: CASSSDGSSYNEQFF. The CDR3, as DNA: TGTGCCAGCAGTTCAGACGGGAGCTCCTACAATGAGCAGTTCTTC.